The T cell receptor beta chain under discussion was sequenced for a study of cytomegalovirus exposure and HLA in healthy donors. The primer mix had 60 Vbeta and 13 Jbeta primers. TCRdb keeps only in-frame clones here, not all; method: immunoSEQ multiplex PCR. The sample has 40,000 to 55,000 clones, approximately 70% seen once. General study points: In a later analysis, common viral pathogens appeared linked to several of the most significant clusters. What a later analysis reportedly showed was that an Asian-associated ancestry cluster had fewer N-insertions than the roughly 670-donor mean. Productive status was seen about 90% or about 30% of the time for most TCR beta V segments in an earlier analysis. Analyses of presence/absence relied on an assumption of roughly uniform sequencing depth across donors.

Comment on this clone: Its antigen is still unknown.

The CDR3 is 17 amino acids. Germline trimming cut 5 bases from V and 8 bases from J; bases unmatched to any gene: 19. CDR1 is MNHEY and CDR2 is SMNVEV in the germline V gene (reference sequence). The chain joins TRBV27 to TRBJ1-2, with 8 positions matching TRBD1. The receptor was isolated from a man younger than 40 in good health and CMV-seronegative. Source material: PBMCs. The CDR3 region has the DNA TGTGCCAGCAGTCCGGAGGACAGGGCGGTAGGGAATTCGGGCTACACCTTC. This sequence encodes CASSPEDRAVGNSGYTF.